These 20 T cell receptor beta chains originate from one sample sequenced in a study of identical twins. TCRdb ran MiXCR on the 5' RACE reads and lists one entry per CDR3 protein. The sample yields 460,000 or so distinct CDR3 sequences, around 14% seen once. A further study also used this sample, focusing on yellow fever vaccine responses in identical twins.

The sample taken for sequencing was CD4+ T cells sorted from blood. Receptor source: a woman younger than 35 in good health.

The CDR3 sequence: CASEDRGLEQYF. DNA of the CDR3: TGTGCCAGCGAAGACAGGGGACTCGAACAGTACTTC. The rearrangement uses TRBV28 and TRBJ2-7, with 8 bases that match TRBD1. Unmatched junction bases numbered 10, after V lost 8 bases and J lost 10 bases. The CDR3 is 12 residues long. CDR1 is MDHEN and CDR2 is SYDVKM in the germline V gene.

CDR3 coding DNA: TGCGCCAGCAGGCCTAGCGGGACCAACACCGGGGAGCTGTTTTTT. This encodes CASRPSGTNTGELFF. The chain links TRBV10-1 to TRBJ2-2, with 9 bases fitting TRBD2. Germline values: CDR1 WNHNN, CDR2 SYGVQD (reference sequence). The length of the CDR3 is 15 residues. The ends lost 6 bases at V and 2 bases at J; junction bases unmatched: 4.

This chain connects TRBV28 to TRBJ2-5; possibly TRBD1 or TRBD2 for D (5 bases each). The V and J ends lost 2 bases and 2 bases respectively, with 15 bases between them. This CDR3 is built from 16 residues. The germline gives CDR1 MDHEN, CDR2 SYDVKM. This chain's CDR3 is CASSLVRVWRQETQYF. The CDR3 DNA sequence: TGTGCCAGCAGTTTAGTCAGGGTTTGGAGGCAAGAGACCCAGTACTTC. Combining the CDR3 with reference TRBV28 and TRBJ2-5 gives the whole variable domain DVKVTQSSRYLVKRTGEKVFLECVQDMDHENMFWYRQDPGLGLRLIYFSYDVKMKEKGDIPEGYSVSREKKERFSLILESASTNQTSMYLCASSLVRVWRQETQYFGPGTRLLVL.

J is TRBJ2-1 and V is TRBV5-1; D gene uncertain. The CDR3 runs 15 residues. Germline-derived CDR1 and CDR2 are SGHRS and YFSETQ. V shed 1 base and J shed 9 bases, with 17 bases lying between them. CDR3 region: CASSLLKVLTTEQFF. CDR3 DNA sequence: TGCGCCAGCAGCTTGTTAAAGGTATTGACGACTGAGCAGTTCTTC.

This clonotype has only a few counts. The chain carries TRBV20-1 and TRBJ1-5; D might be TRBD1 (5 bases). The CDR3 has 14 amino acids. In germline, CDR1 is DFQATT, CDR2 SNEGSKA (reference sequence). V was cut by 0 bases and J by 7 bases, with 13 bases left in between. CDR3 loop: CSARDLGARQPQHF. The CDR3 DNA reads as TGCAGTGCTAGAGATCTTGGGGCGAGACAGCCCCAGCATTTT.

This clonotype has at least ten counts. The V gene is TRBV4-2, the J gene TRBJ2-3; D gene uncertain. Germline CDR1 and CDR2: LGHNA and YNFKEQ. This CDR3 spans 15 amino acids. The V and J ends lost 1 base and 2 bases respectively, with 10 bases between them. CDR3 in DNA: TGTGCCAGCAGCCAAGCGGAGCAGTACACAGATACGCAGTATTTT. Its translation: CASSQAEQYTDTQYF.

This clonotype was recorded many times. The chain has TRBV28 and TRBJ1-5; D unresolved. The CDR3 extends over 11 amino acids. With 3 bases removed from V and 4 bases from J, the gap between germline ends came to 1 base. Germline-derived CDR1 and CDR2 are MDHEN and SYDVKM. The CDR3 protein is CASSFNQPQHF. In DNA, the CDR3 is TGTGCCAGCAGTTTTAATCAGCCCCAGCATTTT.

The sample holds many counts of this clonotype. The V call is TRBV7-8, the J call TRBJ2-5; no firm D call. V gave up 5 bases and J gave up 5 bases, with 9 bases separating them. The germline V gene has CDR1 SGHVS and CDR2 FQNEAQ. CDR3 length equals 12 residues. Written as DNA, the CDR3 is TGTGCCAGCAGCCCTGCCCGGGAGACCCAGTACTTC. Encoded protein: CASSPARETQYF.

This clonotype was observed a few times. The chain has TRBV6-1 and TRBJ2-3; D unresolved. This CDR3 contains 16 residues. V lost 5 bases and J lost 2, with 17 bases in between. Germline lookup yields CDR1 MNHNS and CDR2 SASEGT. The DNA of the CDR3 is TGTGCCAGCAGTCGGAGCACTACTATTCTCACAGATACGCAGTATTTT. It yields the protein CASSRSTTILTDTQYF.

This clonotype occurred many times. This chain uses TRBV14 with TRBJ2-1, with D possibly matching TRBD2 (6 bases). Germline V lookup: CDR1 SGHDN, CDR2 FVKESK. V was cut by 4 bases and J by 7 bases, with 11 bases left in between. CDR3 size: 13 residues. The CDR3 loop reads CASSLGLTNEQFF. The CDR3 DNA follows: TGTGCCAGCAGCCTAGGACTAACTAATGAGCAGTTCTTC.

The V and J genes are TRBV5-6 and TRBJ2-2; no definite D call. Looked up from germline, CDR1 is SGHDT and CDR2 is YYEEEE. This CDR3 spans 15 amino acids. V gave up 1 base and J gave up 1 base, with 8 bases separating them. In DNA, the CDR3 is TGTGCCAGCAGCTTGCGTCGCAGGAACACCGGGGAGCTGTTTTTT. Translation: CASSLRRRNTGELFF.

There are many counts of this clonotype. This chain connects TRBV27 to TRBJ2-2, with D perhaps being TRBD1 or TRBD2 (7 bases each). CDR1 is MNHEY and CDR2 is SMNVEV in the germline V gene (reference sequence). This CDR3 comprises 16 residues. Trimming left V 7 bases short and J 4 bases short, with 19 bases between. The CDR3 here is CASTYLRGGGTGELFF. The DNA of the CDR3 is TGTGCCAGCACCTACCTCAGGGGGGGTGGCACCGGGGAGCTGTTTTTT.

CDR3 DNA sequence: TGTGCCAGTAGTATGACTAGCGGAAAACAAGAGACCCAGTACTTC. Translated, it gives CASSMTSGKQETQYF. The chain has TRBV19 and TRBJ2-5; TRBD2 matches at 9 bases. The CDR3 totals 15 residues. Germline V gene sequence: CDR1 LNHDA, CDR2 SQIVND (reference sequence). Trimming removed 3 bases from V and 2 bases from J; junction bases left unmatched: 4.

Comment on this clonotype: The conserved closing phenylalanine or tryptophan is absent in this CDR3, likely reflecting a read error. The DNA is left out, because the CDR3 cannot be placed on it with certainty; the CDR3 is given as TCRdb lists it. The chain joins TRBV28 to TRBJ2-1; TRBD2 is the table's D call and was not checked against the DNA. Germline V CDR1 and CDR2: MDHEN, SYDVKM. The CDR3 is 13 amino acids in total, end residues counted. The CDR3 protein is CASRQTPGLAGEY.

This clonotype was counted between two and nine times. The rearrangement joins TRBV20-1 to TRBJ2-7; D possibly corresponds to TRBD2 (5 bases). This CDR3 has 14 amino acids. Trimming took off 3 bases at V and 0 bases at J, with 12 bases between the two ends. Germline assignment: CDR1 DFQATT and CDR2 SNEGSKA (reference sequence). This CDR3 is CSASWRVNSYEQYF. Written as DNA, the CDR3 is TGCAGTGCTAGCTGGCGGGTAAACTCCTACGAGCAGTACTTC.

This chain connects TRBV11-1 to TRBJ2-3; the D gene could be TRBD1 or TRBD2 (6 bases each). The ends were cut back, 4 bases at V and 2 bases at J, with 10 bases in the middle. The CDR3 loop spans 14 amino acids. Germline assignment: CDR1 SGHAT and CDR2 FQDESV (reference sequence). The CDR3 here is CASSSPGATDTQYF. The CDR3 region has the DNA TGTGCCAGCAGCTCGCCGGGGGCCACAGATACGCAGTATTTT.

The chain links TRBV7-8 to TRBJ2-5; no clear D. With 3 bases removed from V and 1 base from J, the gap between germline ends came to 9 bases. This CDR3 spans 14 amino acids. The germline V gene encodes CDR1 SGHVS and CDR2 FQNEAQ. CDR3 loop: CASSFRRFQETQYF. CDR3 DNA sequence: TGTGCCAGCAGCTTCCGGCGGTTCCAAGAGACCCAGTACTTC.

V usage is TRBV10-3 and J usage is TRBJ2-4, with D perhaps given as TRBD1 or TRBD2 (5 bases each). Germline V CDR1 and CDR2: ENHRY, SYGVKD. V dropped 2 bases and J dropped 13 bases, with 12 bases sitting between them. The CDR3 covers 12 residues. The CDR3 is CAISEGPGTQYF. Here the CDR3 DNA reads TGTGCCATCAGTGAGGGGCCTGGGACGCAGTACTTC.

This chain connects TRBV5-1 to TRBJ2-7, with D perhaps matching TRBD2 (6 bases). The V end lost 3 bases, the J end lost 5 bases, and 18 bases lay between the germline ends. The CDR3 totals 15 residues. CDR1 and CDR2 (germline): SGHRS, YFSETQ. CDR3 region: CASSWQEWTKDEQYF. CDR3 nucleotide sequence: TGCGCCAGCAGCTGGCAGGAGTGGACTAAGGACGAGCAGTACTTC.

This clonotype was counted between two and nine times. V is TRBV10-3 and J is TRBJ2-7, with 10 bases that match TRBD1. With 5 bases clipped from V and 6 bases from J, the junction kept 19 bases outside the gene matches. This CDR3 comprises 18 residues. Germline CDR1 reads ENHRY; CDR2 reads SYGVKD. The chain's CDR3 is CAISSNRTGGIIATEQYF. The CDR3 region has the DNA TGTGCCATCAGTTCTAATAGGACAGGGGGAATCATCGCTACCGAGCAGTACTTC.